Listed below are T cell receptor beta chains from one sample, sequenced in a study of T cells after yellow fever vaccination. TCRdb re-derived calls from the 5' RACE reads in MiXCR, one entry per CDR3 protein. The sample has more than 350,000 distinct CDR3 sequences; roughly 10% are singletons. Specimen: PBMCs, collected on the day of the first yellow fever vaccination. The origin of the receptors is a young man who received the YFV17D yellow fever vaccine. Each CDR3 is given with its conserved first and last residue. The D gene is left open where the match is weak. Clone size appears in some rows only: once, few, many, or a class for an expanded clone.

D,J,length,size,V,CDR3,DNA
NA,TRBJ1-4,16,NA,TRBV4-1,CASSQAGYATNEKLFF,TGCGCCAGCAGCCAGGCAGGCTATGCAACTAATGAAAAACTGTTTTTT
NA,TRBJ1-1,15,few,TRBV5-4,CASSPILGMNTEAFF,TGTGCCAGCAGCCCGATTTTAGGGATGAACACTGAAGCTTTCTTT
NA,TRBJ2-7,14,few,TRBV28,CASRRSGDTYEQYF,TGTGCCAGCAGACGGTCAGGGGATACCTACGAGCAGTACTTC
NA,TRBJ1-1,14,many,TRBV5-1,CASSLENPNTEAFF,TGCGCCAGCAGCTTGGAGAACCCGAACACTGAAGCTTTCTTT
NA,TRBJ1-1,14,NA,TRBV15,CATSRGQLATEAFF,TGTGCCACCAGCAGAGGACAGTTAGCCACTGAAGCTTTCTTT
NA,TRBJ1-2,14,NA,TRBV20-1,CSAGVTTGNYGYTF,TGCAGTGCTGGGGTTACCACAGGGAACTATGGCTACACCTTC
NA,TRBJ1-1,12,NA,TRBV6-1,CASSEFSRRAFF,TGTGCCAGCAGTGAATTTTCCAGGCGAGCTTTCTTT
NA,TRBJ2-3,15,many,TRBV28,CASRLTAALTDTQYF,TGTGCCAGCAGGCTCACAGCGGCCCTCACAGATACGCAGTATTTT
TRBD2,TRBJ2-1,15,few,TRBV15,CATSRLAGGNGEQFF,TGTGCCACCAGCAGGTTAGCGGGGGGGAACGGGGAGCAGTTCTTC
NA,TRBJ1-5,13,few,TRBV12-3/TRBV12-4,CASSLAQGQPQHF,TGTGCCAGCAGTTTAGCGCAAGGTCAGCCCCAGCATTTT
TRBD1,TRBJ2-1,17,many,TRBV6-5,CASSYSSTGGIYNEQFF,TGTGCCAGCAGTTACTCTTCTACAGGGGGCATCTACAATGAGCAGTTCTTC
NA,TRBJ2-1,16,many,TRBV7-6,CASSLAPSATGLEQFF,TGTGCCAGCAGCTTAGCGCCTTCGGCAACGGGCCTTGAGCAGTTCTTC
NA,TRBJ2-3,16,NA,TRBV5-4,CASSLGWGRGSDTQYF,TGTGCCAGCAGCTTGGGGTGGGGGAGGGGGTCGGATACGCAGTATTTT
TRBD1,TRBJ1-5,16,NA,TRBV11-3,CASSLDRGGEVQPQHF,TGTGCCAGCAGCTTAGATCGAGGGGGCGAGGTCCAGCCCCAGCATTTT
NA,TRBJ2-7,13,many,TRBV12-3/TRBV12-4,CASSLTGTYEQYF,TGTGCCAGCAGTTTAACAGGGACCTACGAGCAGTACTTC
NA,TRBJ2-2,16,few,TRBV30,CAWSVLRLANTGELFF,TGTGCCTGGAGTGTATTAAGGCTCGCGAACACCGGGGAGCTGTTTTTT
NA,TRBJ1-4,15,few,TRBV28,CASSRYMRVYEKLFF,TGTGCCAGCAGTCGCTACATGAGGGTCTATGAAAAACTGTTTTTT
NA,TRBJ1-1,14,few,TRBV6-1,CASRRRAMNTEAFF,TGTGCCAGCAGACGCCGGGCCATGAACACTGAAGCTTTCTTT
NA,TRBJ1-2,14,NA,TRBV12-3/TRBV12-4,CASSLGGSNYGYTF,TGTGCCAGCAGTTTGGGGGGCTCTAACTATGGCTACACCTTC
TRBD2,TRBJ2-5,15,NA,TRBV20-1,CSARDWAGGRETQYF,TGCAGTGCTAGAGATTGGGCGGGGGGCCGGGAGACCCAGTACTTC
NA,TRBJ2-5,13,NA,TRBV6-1,CASRDGVGETQYF,TGTGCCAGCAGAGATGGGGTAGGCGAGACCCAGTACTTC
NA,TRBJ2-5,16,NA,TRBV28,CASSPAAGADQETQYF,TGTGCCAGCAGCCCCGCGGCGGGGGCCGACCAAGAGACCCAGTACTTC
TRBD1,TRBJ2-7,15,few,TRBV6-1,CASSLGQGDSYEQYF,TGTGCCAGCAGCTTGGGACAGGGGGACTCCTACGAGCAGTACTTC
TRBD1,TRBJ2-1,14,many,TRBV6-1,CASTAGQGWNEQFF,TGTGCCAGCACGGCGGGACAGGGGTGGAATGAGCAGTTCTTC
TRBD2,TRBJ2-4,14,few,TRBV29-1,CSVEKRGVENIQYF,TGCAGCGTTGAAAAGCGGGGGGTGGAAAACATTCAGTACTTC
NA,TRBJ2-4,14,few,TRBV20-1,CSARAGVAKNIQYF,TGCAGTGCTAGGGCAGGGGTAGCCAAAAACATTCAGTACTTC
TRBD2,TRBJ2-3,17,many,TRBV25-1,CASSEWSPRRGGVTQYF,TGTGCCAGCAGTGAATGGTCCCCCCGGCGGGGGGGCGTTACGCAGTATTTT
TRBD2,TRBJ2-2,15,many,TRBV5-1,CASSSTGGNTGELFF,TGCGCCAGCAGTTCCACGGGGGGGAACACCGGGGAGCTGTTTTTT
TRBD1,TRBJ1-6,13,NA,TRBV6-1,CASRDRGLRYLHF,TGTGCCAGCAGAGACAGGGGTCTACGATATCTCCACTTT
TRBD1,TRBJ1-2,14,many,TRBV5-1,CASSSAGGNYGYTF,TGCGCCAGCAGCTCGGCAGGGGGCAACTATGGCTACACCTTC
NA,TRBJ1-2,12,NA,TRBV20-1,CSVRSGYYGYTF,TGCAGTGTAAGAAGTGGGTACTATGGCTACACCTTC
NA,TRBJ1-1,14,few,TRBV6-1,CASSEYHRTSEAFF,TGTGCCAGCAGTGAATATCACAGGACCTCTGAAGCTTTCTTT
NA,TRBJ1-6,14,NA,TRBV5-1,CASSFLQSNSPLHF,TGCGCCAGCAGCTTTCTACAGTCAAATTCACCCCTCCACTTT
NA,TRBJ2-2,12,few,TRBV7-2,CASSLWAGELFF,TGTGCCAGCAGCTTATGGGCCGGGGAGCTGTTTTTT
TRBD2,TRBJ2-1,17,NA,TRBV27,CASPRRASGGFYNEQFF,TGTGCCAGCCCTCGAAGGGCTAGCGGGGGCTTCTACAATGAGCAGTTCTTC
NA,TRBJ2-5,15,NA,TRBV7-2,CASSLVPGRDETQYF,TGTGCCAGCAGCTTAGTCCCAGGGCGTGATGAGACCCAGTACTTC
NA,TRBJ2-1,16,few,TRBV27,CASTSSRGASYNEQFF,TGTGCCAGCACCTCCTCCCGGGGGGCAAGCTACAATGAGCAGTTCTTC
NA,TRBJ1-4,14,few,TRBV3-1,CASSRNPAGEKLFF,TGTGCCAGCAGCCGCAACCCCGCCGGTGAAAAACTGTTTTTT